This T cell receptor (beta chain) appears in the sequencing data of a study of a mutant IDH1 vaccine in newly diagnosed glioma. In the study overall: Treated patients were roughly 62% male, roughly 38% female, mean age about 43 years.

Time point defined: baseline, week 1 (first vaccination visit). Noted treatment: pre-vaccination baseline after standard-of-care therapy. V was shortened by 4 bases and J by 6 bases, with 16 bases between the two germline ends. CDR1 and CDR2 from the germline V gene are SGDLS and YYNGEE. The CDR3 is 15 amino acids. Produced via immunoSEQ multiplex PCR; TCRdb's table is partial and in-frame only. Of 15,000 to 20,000 clones listed, about 80% are singletons. The gene calls are TRBV9 and TRBJ2-2, with D possibly being TRBD2 (5 bases). This clonotype was obtained from a man aged 35 to 55 with glioma. Sequencing was performed on PBMCs, taken from a glioma patient treated with radiotherapy, temozolomide or both. The CDR3: CASSPIDYYAGELFF. Written as DNA, the CDR3 is TGTGCCAGCAGCCCCATAGACTATTACGCCGGGGAGCTGTTTTTT.